Below, 7 T cell receptor beta chains from the same sample are listed, as sequenced in a study of Ad26.COV2.S vaccination and SARS-CoV-2 variants. The assay was immunoSEQ multiplex PCR, and TCRdb's table has in-frame clones only and misses some. The repertoire holds some 180,000 clones, 70% to 90% seen once, with 4.5% to 7.5% in the top ten. Sequenced material: peripheral blood, taken after recovery from COVID-19. Every receptor here comes from a human donor who had recovered from COVID-19.

The rearrangement links TRBV10-2 to TRBJ2-5, with D maybe TRBD2 (7 bases). CDR1 and CDR2 from the germline V gene are WSHSY and SAAADI. This CDR3 region has 15 residues. V was clipped by 4 bases and J by 1 base, with 13 bases between them. CDR3 sequence reads: CASSGGGGGQETQYF. For the CDR3, the DNA is TGCGCCAGCAGTGGCGGGGGCGGAGGCCAAGAGACCCAGTACTTC.

V and J are TRBV9 and TRBJ1-2; perhaps TRBD1 as D (5 bases). This CDR3 is built from 13 residues. CDR1 is SGDLS and CDR2 is YYNGEE in the germline V gene. Trimming removed 4 bases from V and 6 bases from J, with 13 bases in between. This CDR3 reads CASSSLGTNGYTF. In DNA, the CDR3 is TGTGCCAGCAGCAGTTTGGGGACCAATGGCTACACCTTC.

The J gene is TRBJ1-2, the V gene TRBV5-6, with D maybe TRBD1 (5 bases). The CDR3 loop spans 13 amino acids. V was cut by 0 bases and J by 6 bases, with 9 bases left in between. Germline V gene lookup returns CDR1 SGHDT and CDR2 YYEEEE. The CDR3 reads CASSLGGGNGYTF. CDR3 DNA: TGTGCCAGCAGCTTGGGGGGCGGGAATGGCTACACCTTC.

This clone showed up just once. CDR3 in amino acids: CASSAPAAPPNYGYTF. Written as DNA, the CDR3 is TGTGCCAGCAGCGCGCCCGCTGCGCCTCCTAACTATGGCTACACCTTC. The chain combines TRBV9 with TRBJ1-2; D is ambiguous. Between the trimmed V and J ends, which lost 3 bases and 0 bases, there was a span of 15 bases. Germline V lookup: CDR1 SGDLS, CDR2 YYNGEE. The CDR3 is 16 residues long.

This rearrangement joins TRBV5-1 to TRBJ2-7, with D perhaps assigned TRBD1 or TRBD2 (5 bases each). CDR1 and CDR2 from the germline V gene are SGHRS and YFSETQ. V lost 4 bases and J lost 5, with 16 bases in between. CDR3 length equals 14 residues. The CDR3 region is CASSATGTHDEQYF. The CDR3, as DNA: TGCGCCAGCAGCGCAACCGGGACCCATGACGAGCAGTACTTC.

Only a few counts were recorded for this clone. The chain carries TRBV2 and TRBJ1-1; D is unclear. CDR1 is SNHLY and CDR2 is FYNNEI in the germline V gene. V was pared by 7 bases and J by 0 bases, with 9 bases between. The CDR3 is made up of 13 amino acids. The CDR3 sequence is CASNRALNTEAFF. CDR3 DNA: TGTGCCAGCAACCGGGCACTGAACACTGAAGCTTTCTTT.

This clone was recorded once. The rearrangement uses TRBV7-2 and TRBJ1-6; the match to TRBD1 covers 7 bases. Losses at the gene ends were 0 bases for V and 11 bases for J; bases not matched to a gene: 7. CDR1 SGHTA and CDR2 FQGNSA come from the germline V gene. This CDR3 contains 15 residues. CDR3 in DNA: TGTGCCAGCAGCTTAGCTGGCTCAGGGGGACCACCCCTCCACTTT. As protein: CASSLAGSGGPPLHF.